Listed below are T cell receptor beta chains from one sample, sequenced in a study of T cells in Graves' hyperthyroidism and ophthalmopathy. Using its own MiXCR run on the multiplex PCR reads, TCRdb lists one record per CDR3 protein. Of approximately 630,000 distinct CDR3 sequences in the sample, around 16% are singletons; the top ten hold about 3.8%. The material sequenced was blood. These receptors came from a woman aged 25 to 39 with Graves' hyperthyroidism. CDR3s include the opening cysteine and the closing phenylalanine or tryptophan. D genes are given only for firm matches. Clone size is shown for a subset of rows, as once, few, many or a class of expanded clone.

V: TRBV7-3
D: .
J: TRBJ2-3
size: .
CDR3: CASSWTGPTDTQYF
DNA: TGTGCCAGCAGCTGGACGGGCCCCACAGATACGCAGTATTTT

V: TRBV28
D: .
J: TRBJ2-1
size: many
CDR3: CASPSPDEQFF
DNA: TGTGCCAGTCCCTCGCCCGATGAGCAGTTCTTC

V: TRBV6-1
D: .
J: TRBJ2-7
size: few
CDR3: CASYTPRGTYEQYF
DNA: TGTGCCAGCTATACCCCACGCGGGACTTACGAGCAGTACTTC

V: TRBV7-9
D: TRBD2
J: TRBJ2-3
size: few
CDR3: CASTGTSGHTDTQYF
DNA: TGTGCCAGCACTGGGACTAGCGGGCACACAGATACGCAGTATTTT

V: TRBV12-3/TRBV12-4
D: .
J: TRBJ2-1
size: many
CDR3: CASSQAGYNEQFF
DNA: TGTGCCAGCAGTCAAGCGGGCTACAATGAGCAGTTCTTC

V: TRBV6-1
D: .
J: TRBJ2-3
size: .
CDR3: CATKRLSTDTQYF
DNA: TGTGCCACCAAGAGACTAAGCACAGATACGCAGTATTTT

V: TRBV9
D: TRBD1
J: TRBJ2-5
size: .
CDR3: CASSVEGAWETQYF
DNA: TGTGCCAGCAGCGTAGAGGGGGCGTGGGAGACCCAGTACTTC

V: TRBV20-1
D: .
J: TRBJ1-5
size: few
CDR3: CSARQKNQPQHF
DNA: TGCAGTGCCCGACAGAAGAATCAGCCCCAGCATTTT

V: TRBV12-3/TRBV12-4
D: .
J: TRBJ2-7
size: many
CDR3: CASSPPGILSYEQYF
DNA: TGTGCCAGCAGCCCTCCAGGGATCCTCTCCTACGAGCAGTACTTC

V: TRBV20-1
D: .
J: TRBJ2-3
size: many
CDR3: CSARGTSTDTQYF
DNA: TGCAGTGCTAGAGGTACTAGCACAGATACGCAGTATTTT

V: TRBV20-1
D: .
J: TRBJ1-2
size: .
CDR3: CSARVRNTRASNYGYTF
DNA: TGCAGTGCTAGAGTCCGGAACACAAGGGCCTCCAACTATGGCTACACCTTC

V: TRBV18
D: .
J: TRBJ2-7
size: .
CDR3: CASSPSSGTHYEQYF
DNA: TGTGCCAGCTCACCATCTTCCGGGACACACTACGAGCAGTACTTC

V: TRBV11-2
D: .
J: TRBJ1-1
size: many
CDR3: CASSLGFGTEAFF
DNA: TGTGCCAGCAGCTTAGGCTTCGGCACTGAAGCTTTCTTT

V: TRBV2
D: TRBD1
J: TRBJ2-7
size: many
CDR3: CASSEAGQGWIDEQYF
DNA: TGTGCCAGCAGTGAAGCGGGACAGGGATGGATCGACGAGCAGTACTTC

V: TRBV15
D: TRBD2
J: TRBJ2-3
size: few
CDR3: CATSRGAGLTTDTQYF
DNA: TGTGCCACCAGCAGAGGAGCGGGACTAACTACAGATACGCAGTATTTT

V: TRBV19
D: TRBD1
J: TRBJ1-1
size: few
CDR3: CASGRDSYTEAFF
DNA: TGTGCCAGTGGTAGGGACAGTTACACTGAAGCTTTCTTT

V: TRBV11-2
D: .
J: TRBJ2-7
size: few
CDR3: CASIEAGQGSYEQYF
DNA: TGTGCCAGCATTGAGGCGGGACAAGGTTCCTACGAGCAGTACTTC

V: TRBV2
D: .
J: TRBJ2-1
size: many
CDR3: CASSEWASAPVETYNEQFF
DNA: TGTGCCAGCAGTGAATGGGCTAGCGCCCCCGTGGAGACCTACAATGAGCAGTTCTTC

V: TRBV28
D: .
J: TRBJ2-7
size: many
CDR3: CASRLTGSGEQYF
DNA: TGTGCCAGCAGGTTAACAGGGAGCGGCGAGCAGTACTTC

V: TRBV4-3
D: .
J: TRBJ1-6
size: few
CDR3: CASSQDFLRPLHF
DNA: TGCGCCAGCAGCCAAGATTTTCTGAGGCCCCTCCACTTT

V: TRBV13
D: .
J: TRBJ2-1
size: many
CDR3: CASSPDRGLYNEQFF
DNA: TGTGCCAGCAGCCCGGACCGGGGTCTCTACAATGAGCAGTTCTTC

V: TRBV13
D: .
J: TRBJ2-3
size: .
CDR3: CASSLGGKSTDTQYF
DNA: TGTGCCAGCAGCTTAGGCGGGAAAAGCACAGATACGCAGTATTTT

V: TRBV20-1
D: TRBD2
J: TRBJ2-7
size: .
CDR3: CSARNSGRASYEQYF
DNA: TGCAGTGCTAGAAACAGCGGGAGGGCGTCCTACGAGCAGTACTTC

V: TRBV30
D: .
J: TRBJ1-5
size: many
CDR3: CAWSTVGNQPQHF
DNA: TGTGCCTGGAGTACGGTGGGCAATCAGCCCCAGCATTTT

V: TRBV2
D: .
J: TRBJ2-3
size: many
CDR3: CASHQGADTQYF
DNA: TGTGCCAGCCATCAGGGCGCAGATACGCAGTATTTT

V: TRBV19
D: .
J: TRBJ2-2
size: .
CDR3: CASSIGLGTGELFF
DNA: TGTGCCAGTAGTATTGGGTTGGGCACCGGGGAGCTGTTTTTT

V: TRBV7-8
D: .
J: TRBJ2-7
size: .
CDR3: CASTKISGGGTYEQYF
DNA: TGTGCCAGCACCAAGATTTCAGGGGGAGGGACCTACGAGCAGTACTTC

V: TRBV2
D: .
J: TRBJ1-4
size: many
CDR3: CASSEAHGSGQKLFF
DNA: TGTGCCAGCAGTGAAGCGCACGGCTCGGGGCAAAAACTGTTTTTT

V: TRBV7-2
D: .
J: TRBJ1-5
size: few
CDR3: CASSLSPGAGQPQHF
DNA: TGTGCCAGCAGCTTAAGTCCAGGGGCGGGTCAGCCCCAGCATTTT

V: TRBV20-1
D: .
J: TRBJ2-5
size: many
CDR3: CSAGHRVNQETQYF
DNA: TGCAGTGCAGGTCACAGGGTTAACCAAGAGACCCAGTACTTC

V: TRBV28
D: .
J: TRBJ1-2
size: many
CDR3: CASSWPQPNYGYTF
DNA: TGTGCCAGCAGTTGGCCACAACCAAACTATGGCTACACCTTC

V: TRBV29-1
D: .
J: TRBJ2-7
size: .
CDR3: CSLPPGNYYEQYF
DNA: TGCAGCCTCCCCCCCGGGAACTACTACGAGCAGTACTTC

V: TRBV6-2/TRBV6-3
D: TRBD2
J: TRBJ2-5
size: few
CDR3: CASSSSGRPETQYF
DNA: TGTGCCAGCAGTTCTAGCGGGAGGCCGGAGACCCAGTACTTC

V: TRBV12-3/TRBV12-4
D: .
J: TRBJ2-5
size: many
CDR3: CASSRQGETQYF
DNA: TGTGCCAGCAGTAGGCAGGGAGAGACCCAGTACTTC

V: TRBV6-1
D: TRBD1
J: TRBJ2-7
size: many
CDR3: CASTPDRTGFSYEQYF
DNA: TGTGCCAGCACTCCAGACAGGACAGGGTTTTCCTACGAGCAGTACTTC

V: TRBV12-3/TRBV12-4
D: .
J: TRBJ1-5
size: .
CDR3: CASGKGDQPQHF
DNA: TGTGCCAGCGGCAAGGGGGATCAGCCCCAGCATTTT

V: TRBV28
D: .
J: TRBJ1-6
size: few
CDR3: CASSLTTEGGSPLHF
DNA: TGTGCCAGCAGTTTAACGACAGAGGGTGGTTCACCCCTCCACTTT

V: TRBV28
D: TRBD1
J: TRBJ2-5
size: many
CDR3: CASTSRSGTGRGETQYF
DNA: TGTGCCAGCACCTCCCGTTCCGGGACAGGGAGGGGGGAGACCCAGTACTTC

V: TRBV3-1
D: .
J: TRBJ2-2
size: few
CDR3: CASSQDGKSTVSGELFF
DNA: TGTGCCAGCAGCCAGGATGGGAAGAGTACGGTGTCCGGGGAGCTGTTTTTT

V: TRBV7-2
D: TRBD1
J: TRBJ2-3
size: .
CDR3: CPSSMTGGTDTQYF
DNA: TGTCCCAGCAGCATGACAGGGGGGACAGATACGCAGTATTTT

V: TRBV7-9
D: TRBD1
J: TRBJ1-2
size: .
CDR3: CASSPRTGDGFGYTF
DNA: TGTGCCAGCAGCCCCCGGACAGGGGATGGATTTGGCTACACCTTC

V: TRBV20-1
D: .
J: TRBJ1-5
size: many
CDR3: CSARTGNQPQHF
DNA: TGCAGTGCTAGGACGGGGAATCAGCCCCAGCATTTT

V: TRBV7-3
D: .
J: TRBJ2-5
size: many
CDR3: CASSTSTGPQETQYF
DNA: TGTGCCAGCAGCACCTCGACAGGTCCGCAAGAGACCCAGTACTTC

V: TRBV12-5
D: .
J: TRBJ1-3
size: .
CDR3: CASGSSGNTIYF
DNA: TGTGCTAGTGGTTCATCTGGAAACACCATATATTTT

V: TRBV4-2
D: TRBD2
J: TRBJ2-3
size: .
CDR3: CASSQGGRTDTQYF
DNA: TGTGCCAGCAGCCAAGGCGGGAGGACAGATACGCAGTATTTT

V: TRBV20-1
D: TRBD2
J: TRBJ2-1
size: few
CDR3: CSANPSGVYNEQFF
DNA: TGCAGTGCTAACCCTAGCGGGGTCTACAATGAGCAGTTCTTC

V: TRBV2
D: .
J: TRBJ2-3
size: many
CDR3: CASKLWGRRDTQYF
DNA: TGTGCCAGCAAATTGTGGGGGCGCAGAGATACGCAGTATTTT

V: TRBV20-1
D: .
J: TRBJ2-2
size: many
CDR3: CSAQKRTSNTGELFF
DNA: TGCAGTGCTCAGAAGAGGACCTCGAACACCGGGGAGCTGTTTTTT

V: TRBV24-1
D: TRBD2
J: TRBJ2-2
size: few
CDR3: CATSDSASGILGELFF
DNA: TGTGCCACCAGTGATTCGGCTAGCGGGATTCTCGGGGAGCTGTTTTTT

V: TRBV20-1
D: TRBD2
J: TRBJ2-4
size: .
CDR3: CSAPEDRGGVAKNIQYF
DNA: TGCAGTGCCCCGGAGGATCGCGGGGGGGTAGCCAAAAACATTCAGTACTTC

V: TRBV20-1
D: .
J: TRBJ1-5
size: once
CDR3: CSARDQKGQIQPQHF
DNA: TGCAGTGCTAGAGATCAGAAGGGGCAGATTCAGCCCCAGCATTTT

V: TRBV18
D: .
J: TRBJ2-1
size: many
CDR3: CASSPSWDEQFF
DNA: TGTGCCAGCTCACCCTCGTGGGATGAGCAGTTCTTC

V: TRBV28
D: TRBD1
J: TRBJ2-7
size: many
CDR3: CASSRDSPIWASYEQYF
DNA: TGTGCCAGCAGTCGGGACAGCCCCATTTGGGCCTCCTACGAGCAGTACTTC

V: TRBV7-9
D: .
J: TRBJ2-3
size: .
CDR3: CASSQERRAADTQYF
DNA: TGCGCCAGCAGCCAAGAGAGGCGGGCCGCAGATACGCAGTATTTT

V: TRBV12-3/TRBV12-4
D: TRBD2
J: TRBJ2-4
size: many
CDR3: CASSPSGRGRVLKNIQYF
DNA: TGTGCCAGCAGCCCTTCAGGGAGAGGGAGGGTATTGAAAAACATTCAGTACTTC

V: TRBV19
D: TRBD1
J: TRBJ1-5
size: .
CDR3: CASSPGTGGFQPQHF
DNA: TGTGCCAGTAGCCCAGGGACAGGGGGCTTTCAGCCCCAGCATTTT